These T cell receptor beta chains were read from a single sample in a study of blood T cell repertoires in COVID-19. Sequencing was performed with immunoSEQ multiplex PCR; in TCRdb, only in-frame clones are kept and a portion is missing. The sample carries 200,000 to 300,000 clones, 88% recorded once. The material sequenced was peripheral blood. Receptors originate from a man between 60 and 70 years old who had recovered from COVID-19. The CDR3 runs from the conserved cysteine through the conserved F or W. The D gene is left open where the match is weak. Where a row states a size, it is once, few, many or the class of an expanded clone; other rows omit it.

>TRBJ1-1|NA|TRBV2|NA
TGTGCCAGCAGTGAGACAGTGAACACTGAAGCTTTCTTT
CASSETVNTEAFF
>TRBJ2-1|NA|TRBV7-3|TRBD2
TGTGCCAGCAGCTTAAGGGGGGGCTACAATGAGCAGTTCTTC
CASSLRGGYNEQFF
>TRBJ1-3|once|TRBV30|NA
TGTGCCTGGAGTGTACTGGGGGGGAGTACCGGAAACACCATATATTTT
CAWSVLGGSTGNTIYF
>TRBJ2-3|NA|TRBV29-1|TRBD2
TGCAGCGTTGAAGATCTAGGTAGCGGGGGATACACAGATACGCAGTATTTT
CSVEDLGSGGYTDTQYF
>TRBJ2-5|NA|TRBV15|TRBD2
TGTGCCACCAGCAGAGATAGACTAGCAGAGACCCAGTACTTC
CATSRDRLAETQYF
>TRBJ2-7|once|TRBV6-1|TRBD2
TGTGCCAGCAGTGGGACCGGAGCGGGGAGCTCCTACGAGCAGTACTTC
CASSGTGAGSSYEQYF
>TRBJ2-5|NA|TRBV2|TRBD1
TGTGCCAGCAGGGAGGACAGGGTGGGGGAGACCCAGTACTTC
CASREDRVGETQYF
>TRBJ2-3|once|TRBV19|TRBD2
TGTGCCAGTAGTATAGATCCAGCGGGGGAAACAGATACGCAGTATTTT
CASSIDPAGETDTQYF
>TRBJ2-3|NA|TRBV5-8|NA
TGTGCCAGCGGTGGGCTTGTAACGGTGGGCACAGATACGCAGTATTTT
CASGGLVTVGTDTQYF
>TRBJ2-3|NA|TRBV7-2|TRBD2
TGTGCCAGCAGCCCGGGACTAGCGGGGGGGCGTACTTTCACAGATACGCAGTATTTT
CASSPGLAGGRTFTDTQYF
>TRBJ1-1|NA|TRBV5-1|NA
TGCGCCAGCAGCTTGGACGGCTGGCGGGCTTTCTTT
CASSLDGWRAFF
>TRBJ1-3|few|TRBV9|TRBD1
TGTGCCAGCAGCCCCGTAGTTTATGACAGGGGAGGCGGAAACACCATATATTTT
CASSPVVYDRGGGNTIYF
>TRBJ1-2|NA|TRBV5-6|TRBD1
TGTGCCAGCAGCTGGCCCGGTACAGGGGGTAGTGGCTACACCTTC
CASSWPGTGGSGYTF
>TRBJ2-5|NA|TRBV10-2|NA
TGCGCCAGCAGTGAGTTTCCGGGGGTCGTGACCCAGTACTTC
CASSEFPGVVTQYF